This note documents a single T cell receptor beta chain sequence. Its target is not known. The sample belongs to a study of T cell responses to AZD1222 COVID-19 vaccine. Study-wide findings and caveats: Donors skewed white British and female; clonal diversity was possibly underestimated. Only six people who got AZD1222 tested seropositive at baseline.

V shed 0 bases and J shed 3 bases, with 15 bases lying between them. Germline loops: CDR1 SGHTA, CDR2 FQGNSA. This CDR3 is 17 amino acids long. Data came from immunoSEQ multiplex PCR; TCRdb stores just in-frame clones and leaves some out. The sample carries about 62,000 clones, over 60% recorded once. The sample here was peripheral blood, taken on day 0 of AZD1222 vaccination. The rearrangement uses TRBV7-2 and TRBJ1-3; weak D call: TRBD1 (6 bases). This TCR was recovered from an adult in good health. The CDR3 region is CASSLAHAGEIGNTIYF. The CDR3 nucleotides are TGTGCCAGCAGCTTAGCCCATGCAGGGGAGATTGGAAACACCATATATTTT.